This record looks at one T cell receptor beta chain sequence and its context. This CDR3 comprises 16 residues. Germline CDR1 is WNHNN and CDR2 is SYGVQD (reference sequence). V dropped 2 bases and J dropped 4; count of bases not matched to a gene: 5. The entry originates in a study of PD-L1 blockade in urothelial cancer. Background on the study: The study started patients on atezolizumab in the mid-2010s, giving 1,200 mg intravenously every 3 weeks. After treatment start, blood was analyzed at 3 weeks (second dose) and at 6 weeks. A median blood sample held about 140,000 T cells and about 78,000 unique TCRs.

Time point denoted: peripheral blood 6 weeks after treatment start. Every PCR received spiked-in synthetic TCR analog templates. Sequenced by immunoSEQ multiplex PCR; TCRdb stores in-frame clones only, minus some. Of 45,000 to 60,000 clones listed, 88% are singletons. The sequence was obtained from a man between 60 and 75 years old with urothelial cancer. The sample here was PBMCs, taken around atezolizumab (anti-PD-L1) treatment. The rearrangement joins TRBV10-1 to TRBJ2-5; 12 nucleotides line up with TRBD2. The CDR3 nucleotides read TGCGCCAGCAGTGAGAGGAGACTAGCGGGAGTAGAGACCCAGTACTTC. Translated: CASSERRLAGVETQYF.